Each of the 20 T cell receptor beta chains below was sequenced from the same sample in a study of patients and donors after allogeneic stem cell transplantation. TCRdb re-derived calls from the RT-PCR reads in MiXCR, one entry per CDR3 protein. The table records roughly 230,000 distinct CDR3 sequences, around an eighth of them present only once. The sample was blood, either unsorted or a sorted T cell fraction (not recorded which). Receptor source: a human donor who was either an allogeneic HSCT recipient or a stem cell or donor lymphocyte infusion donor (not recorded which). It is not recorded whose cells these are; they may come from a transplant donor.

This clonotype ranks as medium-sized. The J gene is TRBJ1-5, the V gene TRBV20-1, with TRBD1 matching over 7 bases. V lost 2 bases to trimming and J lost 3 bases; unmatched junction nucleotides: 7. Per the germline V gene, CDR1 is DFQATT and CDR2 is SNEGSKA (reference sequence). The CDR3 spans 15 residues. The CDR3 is CSARLRDRYNQPQHF. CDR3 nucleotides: TGCAGTGCTAGACTCCGGGACAGATACAATCAGCCCCAGCATTTT.

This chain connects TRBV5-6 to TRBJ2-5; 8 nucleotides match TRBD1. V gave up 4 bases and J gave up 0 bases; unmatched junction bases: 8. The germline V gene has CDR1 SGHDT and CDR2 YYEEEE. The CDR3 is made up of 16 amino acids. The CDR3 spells CASSPSGQGHQETQYF. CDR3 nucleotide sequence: TGTGCCAGCAGCCCATCAGGACAGGGCCACCAAGAGACCCAGTACTTC.

The CDR3 loop is CSAPQHPGAQNEKLFF. Written as DNA, the CDR3 is TGCAGTGCTCCTCAGCACCCAGGGGCGCAAAATGAAAAACTGTTTTTT. The chain has TRBV20-1 and TRBJ1-4; tentatively, D is TRBD1 (6 bases). Germline CDR1 is DFQATT and CDR2 is SNEGSKA (reference sequence). The length of the CDR3 is 16 residues. V was pared by 5 bases and J by 5 bases, with 21 bases between.

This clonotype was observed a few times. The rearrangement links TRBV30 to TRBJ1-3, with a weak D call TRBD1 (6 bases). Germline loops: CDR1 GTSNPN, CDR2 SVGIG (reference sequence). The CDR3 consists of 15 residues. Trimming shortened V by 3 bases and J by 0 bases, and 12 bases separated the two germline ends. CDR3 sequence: CAWSDGQFSGNTIYF. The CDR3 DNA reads TGTGCCTGGAGCGACGGACAGTTCTCTGGAAACACCATATATTTT.

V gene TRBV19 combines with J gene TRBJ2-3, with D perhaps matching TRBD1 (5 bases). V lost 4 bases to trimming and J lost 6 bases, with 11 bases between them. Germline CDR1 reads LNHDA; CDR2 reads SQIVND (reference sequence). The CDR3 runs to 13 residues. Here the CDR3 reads CASSTTRQDTQYF. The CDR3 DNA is TGTGCCAGTAGTACCACCCGACAGGATACGCAGTATTTT.

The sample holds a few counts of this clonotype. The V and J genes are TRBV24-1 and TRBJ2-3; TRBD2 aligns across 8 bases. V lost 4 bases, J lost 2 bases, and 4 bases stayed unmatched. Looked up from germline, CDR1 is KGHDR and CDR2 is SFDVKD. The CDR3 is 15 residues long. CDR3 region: CATSEKLAATDTQYF. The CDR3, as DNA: TGTGCCACCAGTGAGAAACTAGCGGCCACAGATACGCAGTATTTT.

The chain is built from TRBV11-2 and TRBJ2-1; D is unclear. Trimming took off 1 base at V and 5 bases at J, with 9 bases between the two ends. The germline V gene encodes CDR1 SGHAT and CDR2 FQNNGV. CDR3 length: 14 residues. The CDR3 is CASSLGPANNEQFF. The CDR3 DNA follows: TGTGCCAGCAGCTTAGGTCCGGCTAACAATGAGCAGTTCTTC.

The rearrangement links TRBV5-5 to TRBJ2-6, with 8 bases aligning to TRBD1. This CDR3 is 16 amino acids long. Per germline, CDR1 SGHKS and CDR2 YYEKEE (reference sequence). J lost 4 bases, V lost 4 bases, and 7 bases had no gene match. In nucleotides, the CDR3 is TGTGCCAGCAGCCTAGGACAGGGACCCGGGGCCAACGTCCTGACTTTC. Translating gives CASSLGQGPGANVLTF.

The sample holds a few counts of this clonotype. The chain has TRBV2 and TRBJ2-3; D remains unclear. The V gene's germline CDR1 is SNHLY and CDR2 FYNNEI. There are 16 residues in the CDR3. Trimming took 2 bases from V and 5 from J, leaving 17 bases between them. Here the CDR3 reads CASSEMRGIRGDTQYF. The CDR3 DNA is TGTGCCAGCAGTGAAATGCGAGGAATACGAGGAGATACGCAGTATTTT. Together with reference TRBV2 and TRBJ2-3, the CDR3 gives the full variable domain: EPEVTQTPSHQVTQMGQEVILRCVPISNHLYFYWYRQILGQKVEFLVSFYNNEISEKSEIFDDQFSVERPDGSNFTLKIRSTKLEDSAMYFCASSEMRGIRGDTQYFGPGTRLTVL.

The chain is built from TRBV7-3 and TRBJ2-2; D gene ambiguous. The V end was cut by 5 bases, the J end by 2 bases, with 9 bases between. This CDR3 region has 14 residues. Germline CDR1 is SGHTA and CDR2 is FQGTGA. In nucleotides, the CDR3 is TGTGCCAGCAGCCACCCACTTAACACCGGGGAGCTGTTTTTT. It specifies CASSHPLNTGELFF.

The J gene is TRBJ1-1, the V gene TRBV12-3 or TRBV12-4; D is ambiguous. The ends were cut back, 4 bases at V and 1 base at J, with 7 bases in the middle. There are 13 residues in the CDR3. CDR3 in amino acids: CASSYSQNTEAFF. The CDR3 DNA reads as TGTGCCAGCAGTTACTCGCAGAACACTGAAGCTTTCTTT.

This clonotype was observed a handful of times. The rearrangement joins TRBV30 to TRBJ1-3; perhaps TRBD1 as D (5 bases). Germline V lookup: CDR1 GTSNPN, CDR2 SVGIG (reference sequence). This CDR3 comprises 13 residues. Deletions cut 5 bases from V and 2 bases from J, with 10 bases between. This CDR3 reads CAWAGTAGNTIYF. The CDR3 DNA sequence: TGTGCCTGGGCCGGGACCGCTGGAAACACCATATATTTT.

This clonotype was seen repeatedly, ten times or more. CDR3 region: CASSLGTGRNTEAFF. Written as DNA, the CDR3 is TGCGCCAGCAGCTTGGGGACAGGTCGGAACACTGAAGCTTTCTTT. This chain joins TRBV5-1 and TRBJ1-1; TRBD1 aligns across 7 bases. CDR3 length: 15 amino acids. Germline lookup yields CDR1 SGHRS and CDR2 YFSETQ. V shed 0 bases, J shed 1 base, and the junction held 3 bases outside the gene matches.

The CDR3 nucleotides are TGTGCCTGGAGGGAACGTGGGGTCTCTGGAAACACCATATATTTT. Its protein product is CAWRERGVSGNTIYF. This chain connects TRBV30 to TRBJ1-3; no definite D call. Per germline, CDR1 GTSNPN and CDR2 SVGIG (reference sequence). The germline V and J ends were trimmed by 3 bases and 0 bases, with 12 bases remaining between them. The CDR3 covers 15 residues.

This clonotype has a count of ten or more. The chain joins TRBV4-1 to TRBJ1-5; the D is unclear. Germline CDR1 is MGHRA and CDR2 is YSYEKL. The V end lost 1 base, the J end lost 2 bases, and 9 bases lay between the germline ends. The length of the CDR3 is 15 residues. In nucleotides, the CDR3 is TGCGCCAGCAGCCAAGTTGCAGAGGGCAATCAGCCCCAGCATTTT. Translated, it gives CASSQVAEGNQPQHF.

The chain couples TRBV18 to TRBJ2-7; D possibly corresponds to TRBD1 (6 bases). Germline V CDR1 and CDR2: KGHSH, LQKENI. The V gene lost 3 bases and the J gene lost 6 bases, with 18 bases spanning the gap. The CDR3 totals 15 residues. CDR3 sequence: CASSPLRPGAGEQYF. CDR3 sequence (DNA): TGTGCCAGCTCACCCCTTCGCCCAGGGGCGGGCGAGCAGTACTTC.

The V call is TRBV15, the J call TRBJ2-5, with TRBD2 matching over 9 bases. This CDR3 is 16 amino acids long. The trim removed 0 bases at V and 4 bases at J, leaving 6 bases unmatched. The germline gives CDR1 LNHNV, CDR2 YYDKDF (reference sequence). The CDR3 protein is CATSRDQLAGRETQYF. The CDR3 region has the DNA TGTGCCACCAGCAGAGATCAGCTAGCGGGACGAGAGACCCAGTACTTC.

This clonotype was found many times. In DNA form, the CDR3 reads TGTGCCACCAGTTTGAGGGCAGGGGGGTACAATGAGCAGTTCTTC. Translating gives CATSLRAGGYNEQFF. J is TRBJ2-1 and V is TRBV24-1; possibly TRBD1 for D (7 bases). Trimming left V 6 bases short and J 4 bases short, with 15 bases between. Germline CDR1 KGHDR, CDR2 SFDVKD. There are 15 residues in the CDR3.

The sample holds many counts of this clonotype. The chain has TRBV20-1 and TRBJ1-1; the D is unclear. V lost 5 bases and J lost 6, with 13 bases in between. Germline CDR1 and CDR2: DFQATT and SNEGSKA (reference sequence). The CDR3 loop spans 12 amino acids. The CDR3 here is CSAPRVGPEAFF. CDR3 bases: TGCAGTGCTCCGAGGGTTGGGCCTGAAGCTTTCTTT.

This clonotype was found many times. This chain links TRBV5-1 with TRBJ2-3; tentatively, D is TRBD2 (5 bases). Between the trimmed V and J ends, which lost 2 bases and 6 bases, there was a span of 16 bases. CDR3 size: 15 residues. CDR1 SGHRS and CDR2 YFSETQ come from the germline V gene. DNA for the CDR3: TGCGCCAGCAGCTTAGAAACTCGAAGAGGGGATACGCAGTATTTT. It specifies CASSLETRRGDTQYF.